Described below is a single T cell receptor (beta chain) sequence and its context. What it binds is unknown. Primers: 60 Vbeta forward and 13 Jbeta reverse. The data were produced by immunoSEQ multiplex PCR, yet TCRdb's version contains in-frame clones alone and is incomplete. In the table there are approximately 190,000 clones, more than 75% of which are singletons. V was clipped by 0 bases and J by 0 bases, with 24 bases between them. This CDR3 is built from 21 residues. Germline-derived CDR1 and CDR2 are LGHNA and YSLEER. This sample is part of a study of cytomegalovirus exposure and HLA in healthy donors. Whole-study findings and limits: Donors were assumed by presence/absence analyses to have roughly uniform sequencing depth.

Sample: PBMCs. The chain has TRBV4-3 and TRBJ2-4; maybe TRBD1 (6 bases). This clonotype was sampled from a woman in her twenties or thirties in good health and CMV-seropositive. CDR3 DNA sequence: TGCGCCAGCAGCCAAGATCTCTCAGGGTGGGGGCTCGAAGTAGCCAAAAACATTCAGTACTTC. Its protein is CASSQDLSGWGLEVAKNIQYF.